These T cell receptor beta chains were read from a single sample in a study of cytomegalovirus exposure and HLA in healthy donors. Libraries were prepared by immunoSEQ multiplex PCR; TCRdb keeps only in-frame clonotypes and omits some of them. The sample records some 190,000 clones, roughly 82% being singletons. Source material: PBMCs. The origin of the receptors is a man aged 40-55 years in good health and CMV-seronegative. The CDR3 runs from the conserved cysteine through the conserved F or W. D genes are given only for firm matches. The listing skips clone size in some rows; elsewhere it reads once, few, many or a size class.

j_gene | v_gene | abundance | d_gene | CDR3aa | CDR3nt
TRBJ1-1 | TRBV6-1 | - | - | CASSNTGHTEAFF | TGTGCCAGCAGCAACACAGGGCACACTGAAGCTTTCTTT
TRBJ1-2 | TRBV6-1 | - | TRBD1 | CASRRQGGDYGYTF | TGTGCCAGCAGAAGACAGGGGGGCGACTATGGCTACACCTTC
TRBJ2-1 | TRBV12-5 | - | TRBD2 | CASGAGLAGGGEQFF | TGTGCTAGTGGAGCGGGACTAGCGGGAGGAGGGGAGCAGTTCTTC
TRBJ1-1 | TRBV18 | - | - | CASSRGTNTEAFF | TGTGCCAGCTCACGTGGGACTAACACTGAAGCTTTCTTT
TRBJ2-2 | TRBV4-1 | - | TRBD2 | CASSLAGGGGELFF | TGCGCCAGCAGCCTAGCGGGGGGTGGCGGGGAGCTGTTTTTT
TRBJ2-4 | TRBV15 | - | TRBD2 | CATSPFPTSGASNIQYF | TGTGCCACCAGCCCTTTCCCAACTAGCGGGGCGTCAAACATTCAGTACTTC
TRBJ2-7 | TRBV28 | - | TRBD1 | CASRYRGASYEQYF | TGTGCCAGCAGATACAGGGGCGCTTCCTACGAGCAGTACTTC
TRBJ2-7 | TRBV6-5 | - | TRBD1 | CASSRDRDRNEQYF | TGTGCCAGCAGCCGCGACAGGGATAGGAACGAGCAGTACTTC
TRBJ1-1 | TRBV7-3 | - | - | CASSLRGGTEAFF | TGTGCCAGCAGCTTAAGGGGGGGGACTGAAGCTTTCTTT
TRBJ1-1 | TRBV28 | - | TRBD1 | CAADRGTEAFF | TGTGCCGCCGACAGGGGAACTGAAGCTTTCTTT
TRBJ2-7 | TRBV7-3 | - | TRBD1 | CASSPDRGGSQYF | TGTGCCAGCAGCCCGGACAGGGGAGGCTCGCAGTACTTC
TRBJ2-3 | TRBV28 | - | TRBD2 | CASSPTSGGAASTDTQYF | TGTGCCAGCAGTCCTACTAGCGGGGGGGCGGCGAGCACAGATACGCAGTATTTT
TRBJ2-5 | TRBV11-1 | - | TRBD1 | CASSLVTGVREAQYF | TGTGCCAGCAGCTTAGTGACAGGGGTGAGAGAGGCCCAGTACTTC
TRBJ2-7 | TRBV30 | - | - | CAWTPGTYEQYF | TGTGCCTGGACCCCGGGAACCTACGAGCAGTACTTC
TRBJ2-7 | TRBV28 | - | TRBD2 | CASSLGGSLYEQYF | TGTGCCAGCAGTTTAGGCGGGAGTCTCTACGAGCAGTACTTC
TRBJ1-5 | TRBV7-8 | - | - | CASSPQNGQPNQPQHF | TGTGCCAGCAGCCCCCAAAACGGACAGCCGAATCAGCCCCAGCATTTT
TRBJ1-1 | TRBV28 | - | TRBD1 | CASSLANRGRTEAFF | TGTGCCAGCAGTTTAGCGAACAGGGGGCGTACTGAAGCTTTCTTT
TRBJ1-5 | TRBV6-5 | few | TRBD1 | CASRGQGDQPQHF | TGTGCCAGCAGGGGACAGGGGGATCAGCCCCAGCATTTT
TRBJ2-1 | TRBV5-1 | - | - | CASRFSGPRRGNEQFF | TGCGCCAGCAGATTTAGTGGGCCCCGTAGGGGCAATGAGCAGTTCTTC
TRBJ1-6 | TRBV5-1 | - | - | CASSLGSNSPLHF | TGCGCCAGCAGCTTGGGCAGTAATTCACCCCTCCACTTT
TRBJ1-5 | TRBV9 | - | - | CASSVGGPLQWFPSQPQHF | TGTGCCAGCAGCGTAGGGGGGCCCTTACAATGGTTCCCGAGTCAGCCCCAGCATTTT
TRBJ1-2 | TRBV7-9 | - | TRBD1 | CASSSLPPRTGRNYGYTF | TGTGCCAGCAGCTCCTTACCACCCCGGACAGGCCGAAACTATGGCTACACCTTC
TRBJ1-6 | TRBV5-4 | - | - | CASSVGLNIDSPLHF | TGTGCCAGCAGCGTTGGGCTCAATATTGACTCACCCCTCCACTTT
TRBJ1-5 | TRBV4-3 | - | TRBD1 | CASSQDHRGSNQPQHF | TGCGCCAGCAGCCAAGATCACAGGGGAAGCAATCAGCCCCAGCATTTT
TRBJ2-1 | TRBV12-1 | - | - | CASSFSPSGVSYNEQFF | TGTGCCAGCAGCTTTTCGCCTAGCGGGGTCTCCTACAATGAGCAGTTCTTC
TRBJ2-2 | TRBV15 | - | - | CATSRGRGDTGELFF | TGTGCCACCAGCAGAGGCAGGGGGGACACCGGGGAGCTGTTTTTT
TRBJ2-3 | TRBV2 | - | TRBD2 | CASGRLAGLADTQYF | TGTGCCAGCGGTAGACTAGCGGGGCTAGCAGATACGCAGTATTTT
TRBJ2-5 | TRBV7-9 | - | - | CASSLQETQYF | TGTGCCAGCAGTCTACAAGAGACCCAGTACTTC
TRBJ2-2 | TRBV27 | - | TRBD1 | CASRGQGAGELFF | TGTGCCAGCAGGGGACAGGGGGCCGGGGAGCTGTTTTTT
TRBJ1-3 | TRBV2 | - | - | CASTGGGNTIYF | TGTGCCAGCACCGGCGGAGGAAACACCATATATTTT
TRBJ2-7 | TRBV7-2 | few | TRBD2 | CASSGLAGAVLEQYF | TGTGCCAGCAGCGGACTAGCGGGAGCCGTTCTCGAGCAGTACTTC
TRBJ2-2 | TRBV4-3 | - | TRBD2 | CASSQDAPKTSGGTGELFF | TGCGCCAGCAGCCAAGATGCCCCGAAAACTAGCGGGGGCACCGGGGAGCTGTTTTTT
TRBJ1-2 | TRBV28 | - | TRBD1 | CASTSLGDRGNYGYTF | TGTGCCAGCACTAGTTTAGGGGACAGGGGAAACTATGGCTACACCTTC
TRBJ1-5 | TRBV11-2 | - | TRBD1 | CASSFTTGGNQPQHF | TGTGCCAGCAGCTTTACGACAGGGGGCAATCAGCCCCAGCATTTT
TRBJ2-2 | TRBV9 | - | - | CASSGPWTTNTGELFF | TGTGCCAGCAGCGGGCCATGGACTACGAACACCGGGGAGCTGTTTTTT
TRBJ2-1 | TRBV19 | - | TRBD2 | CASSGRERYNEQFF | TGTGCCAGTAGTGGGCGGGAGCGTTACAATGAGCAGTTCTTC
TRBJ1-4 | TRBV6-5 | - | TRBD1 | CASRQTGGAGEKLFF | TGTGCCAGCAGGCAAACAGGGGGCGCCGGTGAAAAACTGTTTTTT
TRBJ2-3 | TRBV6-1 | - | TRBD1 | CASRLQGPTDTQYF | TGTGCCAGCAGGTTACAGGGGCCCACAGATACGCAGTATTTT
TRBJ2-1 | TRBV15 | - | - | CATSRRSPDNLYNEQFF | TGTGCCACCAGCAGACGGTCGCCGGACAACCTTTACAATGAGCAGTTCTTC
TRBJ2-7 | TRBV6-1 | - | - | CASRPTGRQYF | TGTGCCAGCAGACCTACAGGGAGGCAGTACTTC
TRBJ2-1 | TRBV11-2 | - | TRBD1 | CASSPRTGNNGYNEQFF | TGTGCCAGCAGCCCTCGGACAGGGAACAACGGCTACAATGAGCAGTTCTTC
TRBJ1-2 | TRBV2 | - | - | CASSETLGKGVGYTF | TGTGCCAGCAGTGAAACTCTGGGGAAAGGGGTTGGCTACACCTTC
TRBJ2-1 | TRBV6-5 | - | TRBD2 | CASSYTGGPRNEQFF | TGTGCCAGCAGTTACACGGGGGGGCCGCGCAATGAGCAGTTCTTC
TRBJ1-2 | TRBV29-1 | - | TRBD1 | CSGMTGRGYTF | TGCAGCGGCATGACAGGGAGAGGCTACACCTTC
TRBJ2-7 | TRBV2 | - | TRBD1 | CARASRTGPTYEQYF | TGTGCCAGGGCGAGTCGGACAGGTCCAACCTACGAGCAGTACTTC
TRBJ2-3 | TRBV29-1 | - | TRBD2 | CSVDSGVIDTQYF | TGCAGCGTTGATAGCGGGGTTATTGATACGCAGTATTTT
TRBJ1-3 | TRBV27 | - | - | CASSSGNTIYF | TGTGCCAGCAGTTCAGGAAACACCATATATTTT
TRBJ2-5 | TRBV5-1 | few | TRBD2 | CASSPPSGDGETQYF | TGCGCCAGCAGCCCCCCTAGCGGGGACGGGGAGACCCAGTACTTC
TRBJ2-1 | TRBV28 | - | TRBD2 | CASVSRGTWTSGRRNEQFF | TGTGCCAGCGTGAGTAGAGGCACCTGGACTAGCGGGAGACGCAATGAGCAGTTCTTC
TRBJ1-5 | TRBV12-2 | - | - | CASRHDSQPQHF | TGTGCAAGTCGCCACGACAGCCAGCCCCAGCATTTT
TRBJ2-7 | TRBV5-1 | - | - | CASSLGGDSYEQYF | TGCGCCAGCAGCTTAGGCGGAGACTCCTACGAGCAGTACTTC
TRBJ2-1 | TRBV19 | - | TRBD2 | CASSISSGSNEQFF | TGTGCCAGTAGTATAAGTAGCGGGAGTAATGAGCAGTTCTTC
TRBJ1-2 | TRBV6-6 | - | - | CASSYLTQGNGYTF | TGTGCCAGCAGTTACCTTACGCAGGGGAATGGCTACACCTTC
TRBJ2-5 | TRBV5-1 | - | TRBD2 | CASRIGGEETQYF | TGCGCCAGCAGGATCGGGGGGGAAGAGACCCAGTACTTC
TRBJ2-4 | TRBV11-2 | - | TRBD2 | CASSSDGLAGEKAKNIQYF | TGTGCCAGCAGCTCAGACGGACTAGCGGGGGAAAAAGCCAAAAACATTCAGTACTTC
TRBJ2-5 | TRBV7-3 | - | TRBD2 | CASSRTSGREETQYF | TGTGCCAGCAGCCGAACTAGCGGGAGGGAAGAGACCCAGTACTTC
TRBJ2-1 | TRBV29-1 | - | TRBD2 | CSVEGPAGGPSGEQFF | TGCAGCGTTGAAGGTCCAGCGGGAGGGCCATCGGGTGAGCAGTTCTTC
TRBJ2-5 | TRBV2 | - | - | CASSEAETSSRETQYF | TGTGCCAGCAGTGAAGCGGAGACGTCTAGTCGAGAGACCCAGTACTTC
TRBJ2-1 | TRBV7-2 | - | TRBD1 | CASSGQGGNEQFF | TGTGCCAGTAGCGGACAGGGCGGCAATGAGCAGTTCTTC
TRBJ2-2 | TRBV5-4 | - | - | CASSLAPQGYGELFF | TGTGCCAGCAGCTTGGCCCCGCAGGGGTACGGGGAGCTGTTTTTT